This T cell receptor beta chain was sequenced for a study of regulatory T cells in long-lasting Graves disease. At the level of the study: The definition of persistent Graves' disease was over 5 years of antithyroid drugs with positive TSH receptor antibodies. Study-level findings and limits: New patients shared around 980 public clonotypes, and persistent patients shared more, with under 3,000.

This clonotype was picked up a small number of times. What it binds is not known. The TCR beta library used iRepertoire HTBI primers with Arm-PCR amplification of CDR3. TCRdb passed the multiplex PCR reads through MiXCR, listing each CDR3 protein once. In the table there are a few hundred thousand distinct CDR3 sequences, 20% to 25% of which are singletons. Noted time point: persistent/refractory GD, antithyroid drugs over 5 years with positive TRAb. Preparation of the TCR library used RNA extracted from PBMCs. Specimen: peripheral blood mononuclear cells (PBMCs), collected when the disease was refractory, from a patient treated with antithyroid drugs. The sequence was obtained from a woman between 35 and 50 years old with Graves disease.

The CDR3 nucleotides are TGTGCCAGCAGTTACACCCACGGCAATCAGCCCCAGCATTTT. Protein: CASSYTHGNQPQHF. The rearrangement joins TRBV6-5 to TRBJ1-5; D is ambiguous. Germline CDR1 reads MNHEY; CDR2 reads SVGAGI. CDR3 size: 14 residues. The V end was cut by 2 bases, the J end by 2 bases, with 7 bases between.